This TCR beta chain is from a study of PD-L1 blockade in urothelial cancer. Study information: The authors examined blood 3 weeks (second dose) and 6 weeks after treatment start.

The time point was: peripheral blood 6 weeks after treatment start. Profiled with immunoSEQ multiplex PCR; TCRdb holds only in-frame clones, not every one. Counted here are about 120,000 clones, around 93% occurring once; the ten biggest clones make up around 3.7%. V shed 0 bases and J shed 0 bases, with 12 bases lying between them. The CDR3 spans 17 residues. Germline V gives CDR1 LGHNA, CDR2 YSLEER. About this clone itself: The target antigen is unknown.

Study outcomes and limitations: Larger 3-week expansion of tumor-associated blood clones was seen in durable-benefit patients.

The sequencing used PBMCs, collected around atezolizumab (anti-PD-L1) treatment. The chain has TRBV4-3 and TRBJ1-3, with D possibly being TRBD1 (6 bases). The receptor was isolated from a man in his sixties with urothelial cancer. The CDR3 here is CASSQDRGTYSGNTIYF. The CDR3, as DNA: TGCGCCAGCAGCCAAGATAGGGGGACCTACTCTGGAAACACCATATATTTT.